This is a list of T cell receptor beta chains from one sample in a study of blood T cell repertoires in COVID-19. Profiled with immunoSEQ multiplex PCR; TCRdb holds only in-frame clones, not every one. The profile covers about 180,000 clones, with about 84% appearing a single time and 18% taken by the ten largest. The specimen was peripheral blood. The source of these receptors is a person aged 70 to 85 with COVID-19, enrolled during active disease. The CDR3 runs from the conserved cysteine through the conserved F or W. A D gene is named only where the DNA matches it firmly. For some rows the clone size is stated as once, few or many, or as a class when expanded; others skip it.

>NA|TRBD2|TRBV14|TRBJ2-1
TGTGCCAGCAGCCAAGGCGCTAGCGGGAGGTACAATGAGCAGTTCTTC
CASSQGASGRYNEQFF
>few|NA|TRBV5-4|TRBJ2-3
TGTGCCAGCAGCTTTATCGCGGGCGGACGCACAGATACGCAGTATTTT
CASSFIAGGRTDTQYF
>NA|NA|TRBV20-1|TRBJ2-1
TGCAGTGCAGCGGCCGAGTTCTTC
CSAAAEFF
>NA|TRBD1|TRBV28|TRBJ1-6
TGTGCCAGCACAGGGGGCTCATTAAGAAGTTTTTCACCCCTCCACTTT
CASTGGSLRSFSPLHF
>NA|TRBD1|TRBV5-1|TRBJ2-5
TGCGCCAGCAGCTTGAACCAACGGGACAGTCAAGAGACCCAGTACTTC
CASSLNQRDSQETQYF
>NA|NA|TRBV4-3|TRBJ2-6
TGCGCCAGCAGCCAAGATCTTTCAGCAGGGTCTGGGGCCAACGTCCTGACTTTC
CASSQDLSAGSGANVLTF
>once|NA|TRBV6-5|TRBJ2-3
TGTGCCAGCGGGGCCGTGCGAACAGATACGCAGTATTTT
CASGAVRTDTQYF
>NA|NA|TRBV18|TRBJ1-1
TGTGCCAGCTCACCATATAGGGGTACGAACACTGAAGCTTTCTTT
CASSPYRGTNTEAFF
>NA|NA|TRBV28|TRBJ2-7
TGTGCCAGCAGAACTGCCACCTACGAGCAGTACTTC
CASRTATYEQYF
>NA|NA|TRBV25-1|TRBJ1-6
TGTGCCAGCAGTGACAGCGCGAAGGTACGATCACCCCTCCACTTT
CASSDSAKVRSPLHF
>NA|NA|TRBV24-1|TRBJ1-1
TGTGCCACCAGTGGGGCAGGAGGCAACACTGAAGCTTTCTTT
CATSGAGGNTEAFF
>NA|TRBD1|TRBV12-5|TRBJ2-6
TGTGCTAGTGGACCTGACAGGGGGTCAGGGGCCAACGTCCTGACTTTC
CASGPDRGSGANVLTF
>NA|TRBD2|TRBV19|TRBJ2-1
TGTGCCAGTGGGAGGGCCAGCTCCTACAATGAGCAGTTCTTC
CASGRASSYNEQFF
>NA|TRBD1|TRBV28|TRBJ2-7
TGTGCCAGCAGCAGTCCCGGGACAGGGAACTACGAGCAGTACTTC
CASSSPGTGNYEQYF
>NA|TRBD2|TRBV11-2|TRBJ2-1
TGTGCCAGCAGCCTAGAGCGGGAGTGGTATGAGCAGTTCTTC
CASSLEREWYEQFF
>NA|NA|TRBV5-4|TRBJ2-7
TGTGCCAGCAGCCCCGGAGGGGGCCAGGGGCGAACCTACGAGCAGTACTTC
CASSPGGGQGRTYEQYF
>NA|NA|TRBV19|TRBJ2-5
TGTGCCAGTAGTATAGGACAGAAAGAGACCCAGTACTTC
CASSIGQKETQYF
>few|TRBD1|TRBV7-9|TRBJ1-1
TGTGCCACGTCACAGGGGGCGGAAGCTTTCTTT
CATSQGAEAFF
>NA|TRBD1|TRBV27|TRBJ2-3
TGTGCCAGCAGGTACCAGGGGGCTCCGCCAGATACGCAGTATTTT
CASRYQGAPPDTQYF
>NA|TRBD2|TRBV5-1|TRBJ2-1
TGCGCCAGCAGCTTGGGAGCACTAGCGGGAGTTGATAATGAGCAGTTCTTC
CASSLGALAGVDNEQFF
>few|NA|TRBV9|TRBJ1-3
TGTGCCAGCAGCGTAGAGGGGAACTCTGGAAACACCATATATTTT
CASSVEGNSGNTIYF
>NA|TRBD1|TRBV28|TRBJ1-1
TGTGCCAGCAGTCCGGGACAGAGGAGATCTGAAGCTTTCTTT
CASSPGQRRSEAFF
>NA|TRBD2|TRBV18|TRBJ2-2
TGTGCCAGCTCACCAACTAGCGGGGTTAACACCGGGGAGCTGTTTTTT
CASSPTSGVNTGELFF
>NA|NA|TRBV5-1|TRBJ1-5
TGCGCCAGCAGCTTGACGGGGTTCGGCAATCAGCCCCAGCATTTT
CASSLTGFGNQPQHF
>NA|TRBD1|TRBV4-3|TRBJ2-7
TGCGCCAGCAGCCAAGTCGACAGGGGTCGGTACGAGCAGTACTTC
CASSQVDRGRYEQYF
>NA|NA|TRBV14|TRBJ1-2
TGTGCCAGCAGCCAAGATATCGACAGTAACTATGGCTACACCTTC
CASSQDIDSNYGYTF
>once|NA|TRBV11-1|TRBJ2-5
TGTGCCAGCAGCTTAGTCCCGCGAGTACAAGAGACCCAGTACTTC
CASSLVPRVQETQYF
>few|NA|TRBV30|TRBJ2-2
TGTGCCTGGAACTACCCCACCGGGGAGCTGTTTTTT
CAWNYPTGELFF
>few|NA|TRBV7-2|TRBJ1-2
TGTGCCAGCAGCACCCGGGGAGAAGGTGGCTACACCTTC
CASSTRGEGGYTF
>NA|NA|TRBV28|TRBJ2-7
TGTGCCAGCAGTCGGACTGCGCTTTCCTACGAGCAGTACTTC
CASSRTALSYEQYF
>NA|NA|TRBV7-2|TRBJ2-3
TGTGCCAGCCGAACGGGGAGCACAGATACGCAGTATTTT
CASRTGSTDTQYF
>NA|NA|TRBV18|TRBJ2-7
TGTGCCAGCTCACCGCTAGACCAGGGTAGAGCCGAGCAGTACTTC
CASSPLDQGRAEQYF
>NA|NA|TRBV7-6|TRBJ2-2
TGTGCCAGCAGCAAAGACACCCCTAAGTCCGCCGGGGAGCTGTTTTTT
CASSKDTPKSAGELFF
>NA|TRBD2|TRBV19|TRBJ2-3
TGTGCCAGTAGTACAGTAGCGGGAAGCACAGATACGCAGTATTTT
CASSTVAGSTDTQYF
>NA|TRBD1|TRBV29-1|TRBJ1-5
TGCAGCGTGAAGGGACAGGACAATCAGCCCCAGCATTTT
CSVKGQDNQPQHF
>NA|TRBD2|TRBV7-2|TRBJ2-5
TGTGCCAGCAGCCCAAACGGGGTGCGGGGGGGCCAGGAGACCCAGTACTTC
CASSPNGVRGGQETQYF
>NA|NA|TRBV21-1|TRBJ1-4
TGTGCCAGCAGCAAACCCTCCTGGACAGGGATAATCCGGGTGAAAAAACTACTGTTTTTT
CASSKPSWTGIIRVKKLLFF
>NA|NA|TRBV7-9|TRBJ1-2
TGTGCCAGCAGCCCAGGACAGAAATATGGCTACACCTTC
CASSPGQKYGYTF
>NA|TRBD2|TRBV5-1|TRBJ2-7
TGCGCCAGCAGCTTAGGTAGCGGGAGCATGTACGAGCAGTACTTC
CASSLGSGSMYEQYF
>NA|TRBD1|TRBV28|TRBJ1-5
TGTGCCAGCAGCGAAGACAGGGGTCATGTACAACAGCCCCAGCATTTT
CASSEDRGHVQQPQHF
>few|NA|TRBV6-1|TRBJ2-7
TGTGCCAGCAGTGAACAAAACTCAGGCTACGAGCAGTACTTC
CASSEQNSGYEQYF
>NA|NA|TRBV12-2|TRBJ2-7
TGTGCAAGTCGCTTTTTTGCCAGGGGCCATCCTTACGAGCAGTACTTC
CASRFFARGHPYEQYF
>NA|NA|TRBV2|TRBJ1-5
TGTGCCAGCGGTTTCGGGTCCTCCCAGCGCCAGCATTTT
CASGFGSSQRQHF
>NA|NA|TRBV7-8|TRBJ1-1
TGTGCCAGCAGCTTAGTGTTCACGGGGAACACTGAAGCTTTCTTT
CASSLVFTGNTEAFF
>NA|TRBD2|TRBV4-1|TRBJ2-1
TGCGCCAGCAGCCACGGGGGGGCAGAAGAGCAGTTCTTC
CASSHGGAEEQFF
>NA|NA|TRBV5-8|TRBJ1-5
TGTGCCAGCAGCTCCCGACAGTATAGCAATCAGCCCCAGCATTTT
CASSSRQYSNQPQHF
>few|TRBD2|TRBV7-2|TRBJ2-1
TGTGCCAGCAGCTTGAGCCAGCCCAGACTAGCGGGAGGTAATGTGCGGTTCTTC
CASSLSQPRLAGGNVRFF
>NA|NA|TRBV19|TRBJ1-2
TGTGCCAGTAGTATCGACGGACAGAGAGCTAACTATGGCTACACCTTC
CASSIDGQRANYGYTF